The 15 T cell receptor beta chains presented below share a single source sample, sequenced in a study of identical twins listed by TCRdb under 2016. Libraries were built with 5' RACE. For sequencing, an Illumina HiSeq 2000 was employed. TCRdb applied fastp at Q25 and MiXCR to the public reads, then kept only in-frame beta chains. Under each unique CDR3 protein, matching rows form one entry showing the most common genes and DNA. The sample data list a few hundred thousand distinct CDR3 sequences, and around a sixth of these were observed just once. 10% to 15% of the sample is in the top ten clones. The sample taken for sequencing was naive T cells sorted from blood. The cell subset or site label corresponds to: cells isolated with a human naive T-cell isolation kit. Receptor source: a man aged 50-59 years in good health.

The J gene is TRBJ1-5, the V gene TRBV19; the match to TRBD1 covers 7 bases. V lost 7 bases to trimming and J lost 4 bases; unmatched junction nucleotides: 10. The CDR3 loop spans 15 amino acids. Germline V gene lookup returns CDR1 LNHDA and CDR2 SQIVND (reference sequence). The CDR3 coding sequence is TGTGCCAGTAACCCGAACCGGGACAGAAATCAGCCCCAGCATTTT. As protein: CASNPNRDRNQPQHF.

This clonotype was seen ten or more times. The CDR3 DNA reads as TGTGCCAGCAGCCACGAGAACACTGAAGCTTTCTTT. This gives the protein CASSHENTEAFF. J is TRBJ1-1 and V is TRBV4-2; no reliable D call. CDR1 is LGHNA, CDR2 YNFKEQ, per germline. CDR3 length equals 12 residues. The germline V and J ends were trimmed by 3 bases and 1 base, with 3 bases remaining between them.

V is TRBV6-5 and J is TRBJ2-1; tentative D call: TRBD1 (6 bases). The V end lost 5 bases, the J end lost 12 bases, and 14 bases lay between the germline ends. The CDR3 runs to 12 residues. CDR1 and CDR2 (germline): MNHEY, SVGAGI. DNA of the CDR3: TGTGCCAGCAGTGACAGGATCGGTGGGCAGTTCTTC. This gives the protein CASSDRIGGQFF.

This clonotype has ten or more counts. The CDR3 DNA reads as TGCGCCAGCAGCTATGGGACAGGGGATTCCTATGGCTACACCTTC. Translated: CASSYGTGDSYGYTF. The chain has TRBV5-1 and TRBJ1-2; 10 bases are a match to TRBD1. Germline values: CDR1 SGHRS, CDR2 YFSETQ. V was clipped by 3 bases and J by 4 bases; unmatched bases: 6. This CDR3 is built from 15 residues.

V is TRBV7-9 and J is TRBJ2-1; 9 bases agree with TRBD2. This CDR3 comprises 16 residues. J gave up 4 bases and V 5 bases, and 9 bases lay outside the gene matches. From germline, CDR1 is SEHNR and CDR2 FQNEAQ (reference sequence). The chain's CDR3 is CASSPGLTSGYNEQFF. The DNA of the CDR3 is TGTGCCAGCAGCCCCGGACTAACTAGCGGGTACAATGAGCAGTTCTTC.

The chain couples TRBV6-1 to TRBJ2-7; 9 bases agree with TRBD2. This CDR3 is 13 amino acids long. After removal of 6 bases from V and 4 bases from J, the junction contained 4 bases not matched to a gene. The germline V gene encodes CDR1 MNHNS and CDR2 SASEGT. CDR3 in DNA: TGTGCCAGCAGCTGGCGGGAGGGTTACGAGCAGTACTTC. Protein: CASSWREGYEQYF.

The V gene is TRBV28, the J gene TRBJ2-7; TRBD1 aligns across 10 bases. The CDR3 sequence is 12 residues long. CDR1 is MDHEN and CDR2 is SYDVKM in the germline V gene. V was pared by 9 bases and J by 3 bases, with 2 bases of the junction left unmatched. As DNA, the CDR3 is TGTGCCAGGGGGACAGGGGTCTACGAGCAGTACTTC. Encoded protein: CARGTGVYEQYF. Drawing the rest from reference TRBV28 and TRBJ2-7, the complete variable domain is DVKVTQSSRYLVKRTGEKVFLECVQDMDHENMFWYRQDPGLGLRLIYFSYDVKMKEKGDIPEGYSVSREKKERFSLILESASTNQTSMYLCARGTGVYEQYFGPGTRLTVT.

The chain recombines TRBV14 with TRBJ2-1; maybe TRBD2 (6 bases). V lost 2 bases and J lost 4, with 15 bases in between. The CDR3 extends over 16 amino acids. CDR1 is SGHDN and CDR2 is FVKESK in the germline V gene. The CDR3 loop reads CASSQYGGGRYNEQFF. Written as DNA, the CDR3 is TGTGCCAGCAGCCAATATGGTGGGGGGAGGTACAATGAGCAGTTCTTC.

This clonotype was recorded many times. The genes are TRBV12-3 or TRBV12-4 and TRBJ1-2; D is perhaps TRBD1 (6 bases). This CDR3 region has 13 residues. Trimming pared 5 bases from V and 4 bases from J, leaving 11 bases between. CDR3 DNA: TGTGCCAGCAGTGGGGGGCACACCTATGGCTACACCTTC. It yields the protein CASSGGHTYGYTF.

This chain links TRBV4-2 with TRBJ2-2; a weak D match, TRBD1 (5 bases). The CDR3 loop spans 15 amino acids. Germline V CDR1 and CDR2: LGHNA, YNFKEQ. Trimming stripped 0 bases from V and 6 bases from J, with 11 bases between. The CDR3: CASSQDPGYAGELFF. CDR3 sequence (DNA): TGTGCCAGCAGCCAAGATCCAGGGTACGCCGGGGAGCTGTTTTTT.

This clonotype was counted between two and nine times. The chain is built from TRBV11-2 and TRBJ2-1, with 9 bases that match TRBD2. Germline V gene data show CDR1 as SGHAT and CDR2 as FQNNGV. V shed 5 bases and J 6 bases; nucleotides not matched to a gene: 5. The CDR3 consists of 14 residues. CDR3 region: CASSLWRGGNEQFF. CDR3 nucleotide sequence: TGTGCCAGCAGCCTTTGGCGGGGGGGCAATGAGCAGTTCTTC.

The chain employs TRBV20-1 and TRBJ2-1, with unresolved D. The CDR3 sequence is 13 residues long. V was trimmed by 6 bases and J by 0 bases, leaving 9 bases between them. CDR1 and CDR2 (germline): DFQATT, SNEGSKA (reference sequence). CDR3: CSAGGNSYNEQFF. The CDR3 DNA reads TGCAGTGCGGGCGGTAACTCCTACAATGAGCAGTTCTTC.

This clonotype turned up a few times. The V and J genes are TRBV20-1 and TRBJ2-7; the match to TRBD2 covers 9 bases. The CDR3 length is 14 residues. CDR1 DFQATT and CDR2 SNEGSKA come from the germline V gene (reference sequence). Trimming at V came to 6 bases and at J to 4 bases, leaving 10 bases not matched to a gene. CDR3 amino acids: CSASSGSMSYEQYF. The CDR3 nucleotides are TGCAGTGCGAGTAGCGGGAGTATGAGTTACGAGCAGTACTTC.

This clonotype was recorded many times. This chain uses TRBV6-5 with TRBJ2-5; TRBD1 matches at 8 bases. The CDR3 loop spans 15 amino acids. In germline, CDR1 is MNHEY, CDR2 SVGAGI. The junction had 2 bases not matched to a gene; V was cut back by 0 bases and J by 2 bases. CDR3 sequence (DNA): TGTGCCAGCAGTTACTCAACAGGGGGTCAAGAGACCCAGTACTTC. Its translation is CASSYSTGGQETQYF.

This clonotype was detected a few times. The chain has TRBV12-3 or TRBV12-4 and TRBJ2-5; the match to TRBD2 covers 11 bases. V gave up 6 bases and J gave up 3 bases; unmatched junction bases: 3. There are 14 residues in the CDR3. The CDR3 loop is CASSGTSGKETQYF. In nucleotides, the CDR3 is TGTGCCAGCAGCGGGACTAGCGGAAAAGAGACCCAGTACTTC.